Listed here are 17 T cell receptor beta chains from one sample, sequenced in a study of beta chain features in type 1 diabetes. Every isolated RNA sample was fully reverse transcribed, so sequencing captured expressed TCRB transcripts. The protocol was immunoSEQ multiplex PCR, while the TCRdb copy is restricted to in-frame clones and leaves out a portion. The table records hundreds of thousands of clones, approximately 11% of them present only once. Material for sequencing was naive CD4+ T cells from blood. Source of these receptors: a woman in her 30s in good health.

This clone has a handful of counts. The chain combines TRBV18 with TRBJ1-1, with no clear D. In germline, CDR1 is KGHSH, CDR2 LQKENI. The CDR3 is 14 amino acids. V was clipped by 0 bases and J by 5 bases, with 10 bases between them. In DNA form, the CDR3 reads TGTGCCAGCTCACCACCGCCTGGGAGTACTGAAGCTTTCTTT. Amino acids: CASSPPPGSTEAFF.

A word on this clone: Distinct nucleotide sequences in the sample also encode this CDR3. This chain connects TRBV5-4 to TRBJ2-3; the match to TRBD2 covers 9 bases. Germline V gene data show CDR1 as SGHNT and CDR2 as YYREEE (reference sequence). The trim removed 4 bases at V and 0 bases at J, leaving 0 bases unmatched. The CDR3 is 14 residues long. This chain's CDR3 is CASSLAGSTDTQYF. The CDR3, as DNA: TGTGCCAGCAGCCTAGCGGGAAGCACAGATACGCAGTATTTT.

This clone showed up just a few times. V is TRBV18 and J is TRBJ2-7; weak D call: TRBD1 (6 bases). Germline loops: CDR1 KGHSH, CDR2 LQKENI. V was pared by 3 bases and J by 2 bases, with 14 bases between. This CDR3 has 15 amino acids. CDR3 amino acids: CASSPPAGTPYEQYF. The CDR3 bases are TGTGCCAGCTCACCGCCCGCCGGGACACCCTACGAGCAGTACTTC. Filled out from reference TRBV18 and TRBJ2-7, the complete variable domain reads NAGVMQNPRHLVRRRGQEARLRCSPMKGHSHVYWYRQLPEEGLKFMVYLQKENIIDESGMPKERFSAEFPKEGPSILRIQQVVRGDSAAYFCASSPPAGTPYEQYFGPGTRLTVT.

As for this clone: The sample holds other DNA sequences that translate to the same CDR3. The CDR3 sequence: CAWSVRGNTEAFF. CDR3 sequence (DNA): TGTGCCTGGAGTGTAAGGGGGAACACTGAAGCTTTCTTT. The chain employs TRBV30 and TRBJ1-1, with D perhaps matching TRBD1 (5 bases). Trimming shortened V by 0 bases and J by 1 base, and 6 bases separated the two germline ends. This CDR3 region has 13 residues. The germline V gene has CDR1 GTSNPN and CDR2 SVGIG (reference sequence).

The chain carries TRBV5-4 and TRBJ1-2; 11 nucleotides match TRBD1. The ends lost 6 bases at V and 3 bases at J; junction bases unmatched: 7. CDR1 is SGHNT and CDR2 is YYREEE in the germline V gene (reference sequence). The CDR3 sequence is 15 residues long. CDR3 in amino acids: CASTLGTGGDYGYTF. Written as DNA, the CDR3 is TGTGCCAGCACCCTGGGGACAGGGGGTGACTATGGCTACACCTTC. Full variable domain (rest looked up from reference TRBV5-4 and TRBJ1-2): ETGVTQSPTHLIKTRGQQVTLRCSSQSGHNTVSWYQQALGQGPQFIFQYYREEENGRGNFPPRFSGLQFPNYSSELNVNALELDDSALYLCASTLGTGGDYGYTFGSGTRLTVV.

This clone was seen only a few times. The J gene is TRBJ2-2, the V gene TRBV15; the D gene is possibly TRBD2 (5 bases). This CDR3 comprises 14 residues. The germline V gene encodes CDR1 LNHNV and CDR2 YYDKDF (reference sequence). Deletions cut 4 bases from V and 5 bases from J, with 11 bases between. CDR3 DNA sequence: TGTGCCACCAGCACCCACGGGGTGACCGGGGAGCTGTTTTTT. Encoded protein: CATSTHGVTGELFF.

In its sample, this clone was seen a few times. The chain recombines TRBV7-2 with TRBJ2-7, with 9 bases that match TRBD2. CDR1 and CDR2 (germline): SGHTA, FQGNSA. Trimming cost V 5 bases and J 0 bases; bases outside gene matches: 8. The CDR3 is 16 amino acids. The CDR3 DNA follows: TGTGCCAGCAGCCCAGACGCTAGCGGGGCCTCCTACGAGCAGTACTTC. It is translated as CASSPDASGASYEQYF.

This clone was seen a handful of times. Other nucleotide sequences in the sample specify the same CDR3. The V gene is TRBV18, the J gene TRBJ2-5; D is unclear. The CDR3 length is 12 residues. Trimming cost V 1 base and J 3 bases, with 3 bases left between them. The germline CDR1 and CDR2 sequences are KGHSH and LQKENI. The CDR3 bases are TGTGCCAGCTCACCACGAGAAGAGACCCAGTACTTC. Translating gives CASSPREETQYF.

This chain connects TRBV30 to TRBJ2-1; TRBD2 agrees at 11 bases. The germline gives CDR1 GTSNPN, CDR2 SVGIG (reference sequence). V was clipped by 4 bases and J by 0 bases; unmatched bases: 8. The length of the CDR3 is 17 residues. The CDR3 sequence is CAWTSASGGSSYNEQFF. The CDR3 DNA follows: TGTGCCTGGACGAGCGCTAGCGGGGGGAGCTCCTACAATGAGCAGTTCTTC.

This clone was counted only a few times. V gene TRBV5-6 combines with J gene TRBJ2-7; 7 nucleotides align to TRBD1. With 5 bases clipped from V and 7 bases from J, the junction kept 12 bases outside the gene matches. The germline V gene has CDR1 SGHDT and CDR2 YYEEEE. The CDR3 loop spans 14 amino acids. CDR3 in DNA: TGTGCCAGCAGGCCAAGGACAGGTGCTTGGGAGCAGTACTTC. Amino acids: CASRPRTGAWEQYF.

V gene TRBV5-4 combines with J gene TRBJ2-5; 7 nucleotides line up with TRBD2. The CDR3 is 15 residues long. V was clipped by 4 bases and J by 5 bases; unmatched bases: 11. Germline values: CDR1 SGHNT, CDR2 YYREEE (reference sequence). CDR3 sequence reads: CASSLTGGVPETQYF. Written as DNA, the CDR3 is TGTGCCAGCAGCCTGACGGGGGGAGTTCCGGAGACCCAGTACTTC.

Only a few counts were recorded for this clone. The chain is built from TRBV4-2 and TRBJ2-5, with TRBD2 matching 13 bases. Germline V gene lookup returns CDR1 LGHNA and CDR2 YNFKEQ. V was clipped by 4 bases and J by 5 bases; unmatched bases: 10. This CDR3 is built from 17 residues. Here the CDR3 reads CASSPSELAGGDETQYF. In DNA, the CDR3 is TGTGCCAGCAGCCCATCGGAACTAGCGGGAGGGGATGAGACCCAGTACTTC.

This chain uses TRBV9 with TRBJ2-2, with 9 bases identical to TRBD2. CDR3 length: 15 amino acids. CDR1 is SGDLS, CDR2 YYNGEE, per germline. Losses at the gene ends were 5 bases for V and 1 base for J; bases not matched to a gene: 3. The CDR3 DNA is TGTGCCAGCAGAGAGACTAGCGGGAACACCGGGGAGCTGTTTTTT. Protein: CASRETSGNTGELFF. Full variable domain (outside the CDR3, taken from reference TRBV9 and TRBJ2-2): DSGVTQTPKHLITATGQRVTLRCSPRSGDLSVYWYQQSLDQGLQFLIQYYNGEERAKGNILERFSAQQFPDLHSELNLSSLELGDSALYFCASRETSGNTGELFFGEGSRLTVL.

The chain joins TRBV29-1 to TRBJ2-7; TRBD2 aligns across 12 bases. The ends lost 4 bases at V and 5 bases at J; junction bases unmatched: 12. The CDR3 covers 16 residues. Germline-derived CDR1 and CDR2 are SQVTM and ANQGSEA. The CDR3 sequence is CSVGLTSGSSIHEQYF. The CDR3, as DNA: TGCAGCGTTGGGTTGACTAGCGGGAGTTCTATCCACGAGCAGTACTTC.

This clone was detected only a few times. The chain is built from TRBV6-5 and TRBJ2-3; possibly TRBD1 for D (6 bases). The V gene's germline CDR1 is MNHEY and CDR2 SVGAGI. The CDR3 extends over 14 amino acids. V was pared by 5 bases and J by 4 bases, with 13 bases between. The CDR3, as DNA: TGTGCCAGCAGTCTACAGGGTAGGGCAGATACGCAGTATTTT. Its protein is CASSLQGRADTQYF.

The CDR3: CASSQGAPNYGYTF. The CDR3 DNA reads as TGTGCCAGCAGTCAGGGGGCTCCTAACTATGGCTACACCTTC. This chain joins TRBV6-1 and TRBJ1-2, with 8 bases fitting TRBD1. The CDR3 consists of 14 residues. The germline V gene has CDR1 MNHNS and CDR2 SASEGT. With V trimmed by 5 bases and J by 0 bases, 2 bases remained unmatched.

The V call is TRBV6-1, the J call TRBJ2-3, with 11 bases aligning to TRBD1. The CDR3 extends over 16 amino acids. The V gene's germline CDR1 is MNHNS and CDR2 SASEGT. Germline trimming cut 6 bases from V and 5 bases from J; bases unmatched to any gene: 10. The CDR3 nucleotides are TGTGCCAGCAGAGAACCGGGACAGGGGGTTATAGATACGCAGTATTTT. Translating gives CASREPGQGVIDTQYF.